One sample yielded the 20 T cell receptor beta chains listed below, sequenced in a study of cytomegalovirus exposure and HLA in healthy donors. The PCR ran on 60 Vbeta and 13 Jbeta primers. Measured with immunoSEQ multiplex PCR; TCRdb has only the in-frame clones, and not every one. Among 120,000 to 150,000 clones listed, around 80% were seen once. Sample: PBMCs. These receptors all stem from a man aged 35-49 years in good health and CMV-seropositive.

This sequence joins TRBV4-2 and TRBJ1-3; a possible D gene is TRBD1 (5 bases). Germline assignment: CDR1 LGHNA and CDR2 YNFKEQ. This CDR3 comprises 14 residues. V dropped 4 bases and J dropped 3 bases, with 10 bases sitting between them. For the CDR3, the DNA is TGTGCCAGCAGCCCCCGGGGGGATGGAAACACCATATATTTT. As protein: CASSPRGDGNTIYF.

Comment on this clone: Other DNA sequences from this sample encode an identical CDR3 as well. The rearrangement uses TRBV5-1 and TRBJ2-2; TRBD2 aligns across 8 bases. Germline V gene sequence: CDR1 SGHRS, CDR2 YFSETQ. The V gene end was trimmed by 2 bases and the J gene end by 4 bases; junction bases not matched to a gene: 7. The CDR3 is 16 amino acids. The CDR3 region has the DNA TGCGCCAGCAGCTTAGAAGGGACTAGAAGCACCGGGGAGCTGTTTTTT. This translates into CASSLEGTRSTGELFF.

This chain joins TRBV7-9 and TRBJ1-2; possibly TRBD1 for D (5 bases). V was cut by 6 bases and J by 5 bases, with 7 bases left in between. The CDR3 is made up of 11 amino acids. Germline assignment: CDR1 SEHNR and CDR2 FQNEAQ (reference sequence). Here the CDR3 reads CASRGTYGYTF. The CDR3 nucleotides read TGTGCCAGCAGAGGGACTTATGGCTACACCTTC.

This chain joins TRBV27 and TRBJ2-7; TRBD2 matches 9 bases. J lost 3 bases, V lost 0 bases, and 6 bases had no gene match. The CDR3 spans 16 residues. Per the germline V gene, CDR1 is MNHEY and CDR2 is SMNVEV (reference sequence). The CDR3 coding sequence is TGTGCCAGCAGTTTATCCGGAGCGGGGGGCTTCTACGAGCAGTACTTC. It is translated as CASSLSGAGGFYEQYF.

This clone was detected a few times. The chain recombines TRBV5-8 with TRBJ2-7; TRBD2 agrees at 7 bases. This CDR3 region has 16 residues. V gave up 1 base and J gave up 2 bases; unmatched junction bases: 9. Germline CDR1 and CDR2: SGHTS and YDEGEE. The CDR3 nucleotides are TGTGCCAGCAGCTTGAGTCCAGCGGGACCTACCTACGAGCAGTACTTC. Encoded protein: CASSLSPAGPTYEQYF.

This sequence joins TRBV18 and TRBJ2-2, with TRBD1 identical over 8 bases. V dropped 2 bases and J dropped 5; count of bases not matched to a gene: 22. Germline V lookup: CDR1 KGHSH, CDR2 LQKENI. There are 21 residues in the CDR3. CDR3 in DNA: TGTGCCAGCTCACCAGTGAGGCAGGGGGCGACTTGGCGGCTTGGGACCGGGGAGCTGTTTTTT. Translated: CASSPVRQGATWRLGTGELFF.

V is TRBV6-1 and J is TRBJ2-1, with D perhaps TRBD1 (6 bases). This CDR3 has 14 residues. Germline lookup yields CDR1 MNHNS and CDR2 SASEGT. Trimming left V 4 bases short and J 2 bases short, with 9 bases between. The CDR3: CASSVGTTYNEQFF. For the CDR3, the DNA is TGTGCCAGCAGTGTCGGGACAACCTACAATGAGCAGTTCTTC.

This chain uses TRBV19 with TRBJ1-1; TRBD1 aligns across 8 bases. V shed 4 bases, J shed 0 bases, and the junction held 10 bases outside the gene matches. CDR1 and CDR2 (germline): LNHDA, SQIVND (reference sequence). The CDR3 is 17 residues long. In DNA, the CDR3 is TGTGCCAGTAGTAAGGGGAACAGGGGGAGGATGAACACTGAAGCTTTCTTT. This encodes CASSKGNRGRMNTEAFF.

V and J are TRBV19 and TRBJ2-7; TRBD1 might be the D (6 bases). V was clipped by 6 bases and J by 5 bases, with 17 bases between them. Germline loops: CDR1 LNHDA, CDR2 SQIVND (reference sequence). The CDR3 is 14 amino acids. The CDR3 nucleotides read TGTGCCAGTAGCCCTAGAAGGGGGAAGGACGAGCAGTACTTC. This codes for CASSPRRGKDEQYF.

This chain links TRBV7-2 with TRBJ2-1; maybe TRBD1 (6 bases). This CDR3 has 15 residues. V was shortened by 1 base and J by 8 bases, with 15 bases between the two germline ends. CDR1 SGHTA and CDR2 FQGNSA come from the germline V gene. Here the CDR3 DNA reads TGTGCCAGCAGCTTAGAGGGGTCGAGGGGGTATGAGCAGTTCTTC. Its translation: CASSLEGSRGYEQFF.

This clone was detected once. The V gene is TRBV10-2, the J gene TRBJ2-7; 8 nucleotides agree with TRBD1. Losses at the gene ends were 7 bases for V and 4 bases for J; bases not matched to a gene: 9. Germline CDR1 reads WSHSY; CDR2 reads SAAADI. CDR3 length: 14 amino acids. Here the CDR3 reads CASNHQGAPYEQYF. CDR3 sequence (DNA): TGCGCCAGCAACCATCAGGGGGCCCCATACGAGCAGTACTTC.

CDR3 in amino acids: CASSLRTGMNTEAFF. For the CDR3, the DNA is TGTGCCAGCAGCTTACGTACAGGGATGAACACTGAAGCTTTCTTT. The chain employs TRBV7-2 and TRBJ1-1, with a weak D call TRBD1 (6 bases). V was trimmed by 2 bases and J by 0 bases, leaving 10 bases between them. The CDR3 is made up of 15 amino acids. Germline V lookup: CDR1 SGHTA, CDR2 FQGNSA.

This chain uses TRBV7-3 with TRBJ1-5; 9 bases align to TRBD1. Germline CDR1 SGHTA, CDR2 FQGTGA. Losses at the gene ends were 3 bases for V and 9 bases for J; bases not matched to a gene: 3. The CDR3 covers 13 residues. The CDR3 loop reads CASSLDRGLPQHF. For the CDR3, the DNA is TGTGCCAGCAGCTTGGACAGGGGTCTGCCCCAGCATTTT.

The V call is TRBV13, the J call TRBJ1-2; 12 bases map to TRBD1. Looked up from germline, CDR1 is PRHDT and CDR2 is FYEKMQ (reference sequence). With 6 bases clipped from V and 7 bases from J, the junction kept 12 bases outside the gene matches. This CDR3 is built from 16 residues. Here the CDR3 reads CASSSGTGGARGGYTF. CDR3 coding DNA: TGTGCCAGCAGTTCCGGGACAGGGGGCGCCCGGGGTGGCTACACCTTC.

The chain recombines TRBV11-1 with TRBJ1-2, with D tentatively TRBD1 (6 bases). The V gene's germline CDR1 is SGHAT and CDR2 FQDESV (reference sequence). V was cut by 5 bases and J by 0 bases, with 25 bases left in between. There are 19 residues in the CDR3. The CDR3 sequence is CASSGITKDRKEANYGYTF. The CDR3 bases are TGTGCCAGCAGCGGAATCACCAAGGACAGAAAGGAAGCTAACTATGGCTACACCTTC.

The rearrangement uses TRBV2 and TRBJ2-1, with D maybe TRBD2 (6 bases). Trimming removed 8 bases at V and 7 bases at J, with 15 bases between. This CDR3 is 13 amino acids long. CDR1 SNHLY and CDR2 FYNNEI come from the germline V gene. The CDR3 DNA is TGTGCCAGCGGGGGGACTCCGAGGAATGAGCAGTTCTTC. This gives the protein CASGGTPRNEQFF.

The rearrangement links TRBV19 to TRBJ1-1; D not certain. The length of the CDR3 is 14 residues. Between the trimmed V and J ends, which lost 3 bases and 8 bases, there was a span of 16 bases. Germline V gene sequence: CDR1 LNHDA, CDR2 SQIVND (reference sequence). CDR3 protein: CASSIRPPAAEAFF. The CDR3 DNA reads TGTGCCAGTAGTATTCGGCCCCCAGCGGCCGAAGCTTTCTTT.

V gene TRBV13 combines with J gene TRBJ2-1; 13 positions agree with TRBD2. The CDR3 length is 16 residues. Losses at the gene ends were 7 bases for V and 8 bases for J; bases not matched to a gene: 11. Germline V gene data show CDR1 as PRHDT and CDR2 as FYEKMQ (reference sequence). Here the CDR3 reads CASTDTSGRARDEQFF. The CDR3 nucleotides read TGTGCCAGCACCGATACTAGCGGGAGGGCCAGGGATGAGCAGTTCTTC.

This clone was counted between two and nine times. Here the CDR3 DNA reads TGTGCCAGCAGCCGGACAGGAGGGGGGAACTATGGCTACACCTTC. Encoded protein: CASSRTGGGNYGYTF. The chain joins TRBV6-4 to TRBJ1-2; TRBD1 aligns across 7 bases. The germline V gene encodes CDR1 MRHNA and CDR2 SNTAGT. This CDR3 is 15 amino acids long. V lost 6 bases and J lost 2; bases outside the gene matches: 9.

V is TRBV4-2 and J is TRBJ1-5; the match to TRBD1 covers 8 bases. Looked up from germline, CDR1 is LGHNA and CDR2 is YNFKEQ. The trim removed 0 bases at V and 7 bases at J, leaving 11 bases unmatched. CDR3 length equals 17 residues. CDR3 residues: CASSQDGVDRGGQPQHF. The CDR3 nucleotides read TGTGCCAGCAGCCAAGATGGGGTTGACAGGGGTGGCCAGCCCCAGCATTTT.